The clone carrying this TCR beta chain was observed a few times. This entry is derived from a study of blood T cell repertoires in COVID-19. For the study at large: Specimens from acute and convalescent COVID-19 originated in the United States, Italy and Spain.

Authors' processing steps: By means of reference gene primer amplification, nucleated cell counts were estimated. This table comes from immunoSEQ multiplex PCR, and its TCRdb copy is limited to in-frame clones, with some not included. Clonal size and the V and J genes are those of that table, whereas D and trimming came from the DNA. Of fewer than 650,000 clones in the sample, 85% to 90% are singletons; the top ten hold less than 9%. V trimming: 2 bases; J trimming: 10 bases; junction bases outside the gene matches: 6. Looked up from germline, CDR1 is SGHDN and CDR2 is FVKESK. This CDR3 is built from 15 residues. Patients of the Seattle cohort, enrolled during active infection, were followed longitudinally.

The source material was peripheral blood. This receptor was obtained from a woman in her forties or fifties with COVID-19, enrolled during active disease. The chain carries TRBV14 and TRBJ1-6; 9 bases map to TRBD1. The CDR3 bases are TGTGCCAGCAGCCAAATGGGACAGGGTAGATCACCCCTCCACTTT. Translation gives CASSQMGQGRSPLHF.